Listed below are T cell receptor beta chains from one sample, sequenced in a study of T cells in Graves' hyperthyroidism and ophthalmopathy. Each CDR3 protein is one row after TCRdb ran MiXCR on the multiplex PCR reads. The sample lists 600,000 to 700,000 distinct CDR3 sequences; just under 45% were seen once. Source material: peripheral blood or thyroid tissue (not recorded which). The receptors shown here come from an adult man with Graves' disease, either hyperthyroidism or ophthalmopathy (not recorded which). Each CDR3 is given with its conserved first and last residue. D genes are given only for firm matches. Rows give clone size only sometimes, using once, few, many, or a class for an expanded clone.

v_call,j_call,d_call,clone_size,cdr3_aa,cdr3_nt
TRBV2,TRBJ1-1,TRBD1,many,CASPNRGGAFF,TGTGCCAGCCCAAACAGGGGTGGAGCTTTCTTT
TRBV7-9,TRBJ2-7,NA,many,CASSFGTDPYEQYF,TGTGCCAGCAGCTTTGGGACGGATCCCTACGAGCAGTACTTC
TRBV20-1,TRBJ1-5,TRBD1,NA,CSARSLTGTGVSQPQHF,TGCAGTGCTAGGTCATTAACCGGGACAGGGGTTTCTCAGCCCCAGCATTTT
TRBV11-3,TRBJ1-1,TRBD1,NA,CASSLGPGTVEAFF,TGTGCCAGCAGCTTAGGACCAGGGACAGTCGAAGCTTTCTTT
TRBV27,TRBJ2-5,NA,NA,CASSLRPGPEETQYF,TGTGCCAGCAGTTTGCGCCCGGGCCCTGAAGAGACCCAGTACTTC
TRBV7-2,TRBJ1-6,TRBD1,few,CASSLRLQGGNSPLHF,TGTGCCAGCAGCTTGAGACTACAGGGGGGAAATTCACCCCTCCACTTT
TRBV6-1,TRBJ1-5,TRBD1,NA,CASSELAGQGGYQPQHF,TGTGCCAGCAGTGAACTAGCGGGACAGGGGGGATATCAGCCCCAGCATTTT
TRBV15,TRBJ2-5,TRBD2,NA,CATSRTSEETQYF,TGTGCCACCAGTCGGACTAGCGAAGAGACCCAGTACTTC
TRBV2,TRBJ2-7,NA,many,CASSELPGSSYEQYF,TGTGCCAGCAGTGAACTGCCAGGGAGCTCCTACGAGCAGTACTTC
TRBV20-1,TRBJ1-2,NA,NA,CSAHPGRGSGYGYTF,TGCAGTGCTCACCCCGGGCGGGGATCGGGCTATGGCTACACCTTC
TRBV5-1,TRBJ1-3,NA,NA,CASSPPASGNTIYF,TGCGCCAGCAGCCCGCCAGCCTCTGGAAACACCATATATTTT
TRBV12-3/TRBV12-4,TRBJ1-2,TRBD1,once,CASSSTGGANYGYTF,TGTGCCAGCAGTTCAACAGGGGGCGCGAACTATGGCTACACCTTC
TRBV29-1,TRBJ1-5,NA,many,CSVELGSHQPQHF,TGCAGCGTTGAACTAGGGTCTCATCAGCCCCAGCATTTT
TRBV24-1,TRBJ2-7,NA,many,CATSDLRRGSMYF,TGTGCCACCAGTGATTTGCGGAGGGGAAGTATGTACTTC
TRBV7-9,TRBJ2-7,NA,NA,CASSPTGLGGEQYF,TGCGCCAGCAGCCCAACCGGGCTCGGTGGCGAGCAGTACTTC
TRBV14,TRBJ1-2,NA,NA,CASSQDLVSGAKGYTF,TGTGCCAGCAGCCAAGATCTCGTTTCGGGGGCCAAAGGCTACACCTTC